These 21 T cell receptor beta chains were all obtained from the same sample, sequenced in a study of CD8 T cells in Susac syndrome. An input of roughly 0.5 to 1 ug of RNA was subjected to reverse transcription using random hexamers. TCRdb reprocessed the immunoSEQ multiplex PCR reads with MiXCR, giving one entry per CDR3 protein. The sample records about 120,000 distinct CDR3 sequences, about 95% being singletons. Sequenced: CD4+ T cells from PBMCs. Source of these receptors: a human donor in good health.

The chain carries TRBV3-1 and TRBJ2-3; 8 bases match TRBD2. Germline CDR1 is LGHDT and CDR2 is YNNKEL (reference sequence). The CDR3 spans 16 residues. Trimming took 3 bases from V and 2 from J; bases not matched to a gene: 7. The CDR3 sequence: CASSHISGTLTDTQYF. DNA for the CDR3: TGTGCCAGCAGCCACATTAGCGGGACTCTCACAGATACGCAGTATTTT.

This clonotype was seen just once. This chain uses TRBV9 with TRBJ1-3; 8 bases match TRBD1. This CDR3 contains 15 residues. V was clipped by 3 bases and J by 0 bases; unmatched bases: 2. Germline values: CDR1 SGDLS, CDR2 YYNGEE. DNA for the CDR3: TGTGCCAGCAGCGCAGGACAGGGCTCTGGAAACACCATATATTTT. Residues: CASSAGQGSGNTIYF.

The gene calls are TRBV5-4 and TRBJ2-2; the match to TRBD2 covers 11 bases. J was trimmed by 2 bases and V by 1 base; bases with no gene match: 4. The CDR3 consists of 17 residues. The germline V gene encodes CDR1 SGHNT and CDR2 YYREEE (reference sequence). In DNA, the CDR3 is TGTGCCAGCAGCTTGAGGACTAGCGGGCCAAACACCGGGGAGCTGTTTTTT. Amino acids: CASSLRTSGPNTGELFF.

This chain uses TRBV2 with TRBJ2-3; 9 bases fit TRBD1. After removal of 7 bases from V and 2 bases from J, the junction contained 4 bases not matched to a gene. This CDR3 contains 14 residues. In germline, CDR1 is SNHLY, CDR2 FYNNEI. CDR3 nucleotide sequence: TGTGCCAGCAACAGGGGGCTTAACACAGATACGCAGTATTTT. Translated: CASNRGLNTDTQYF.

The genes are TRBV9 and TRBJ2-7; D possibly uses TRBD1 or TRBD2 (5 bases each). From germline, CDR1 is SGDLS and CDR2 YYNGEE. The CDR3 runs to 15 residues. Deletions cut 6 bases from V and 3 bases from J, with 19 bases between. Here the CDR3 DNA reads TGTGCCAGCAACAACGACCCCGGGACCCTCTACGAGCAGTACTTC. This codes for CASNNDPGTLYEQYF.

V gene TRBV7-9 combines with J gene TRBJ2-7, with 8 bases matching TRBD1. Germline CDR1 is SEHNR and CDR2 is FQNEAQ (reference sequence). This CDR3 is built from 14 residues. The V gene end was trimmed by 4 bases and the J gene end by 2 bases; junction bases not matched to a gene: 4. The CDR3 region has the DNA TGTGCCAGCAGCTATGAGGACAGGGCCTACGAGCAGTACTTC. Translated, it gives CASSYEDRAYEQYF. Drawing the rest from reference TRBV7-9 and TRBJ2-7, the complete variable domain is DTGVSQNPRHKITKRGQNVTFRCDPISEHNRLYWYRQTLGQGPEFLTYFQNEAQLEKSRLLSDRFSAERPKGSFSTLEIQRTEQGDSAMYLCASSYEDRAYEQYFGPGTRLTVT.

The CDR3 reads CASSARSTTDTQYF. CDR3 DNA sequence: TGTGCCAGCAGCGCCCGAAGCACCACAGATACGCAGTATTTT. V and J are TRBV7-8 and TRBJ2-3, with unresolved D. The CDR3 loop spans 14 amino acids. The V end lost 5 bases, the J end lost 2 bases, and 11 bases lay between the germline ends. CDR1 and CDR2 (germline): SGHVS, FQNEAQ.

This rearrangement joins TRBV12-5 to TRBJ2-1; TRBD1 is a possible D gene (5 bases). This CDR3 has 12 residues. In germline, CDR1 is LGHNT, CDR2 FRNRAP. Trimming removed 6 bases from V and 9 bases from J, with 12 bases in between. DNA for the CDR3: TGTGCTAGTGGGCCCTTGCAGGGTGAGCAGTTCTTC. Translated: CASGPLQGEQFF.

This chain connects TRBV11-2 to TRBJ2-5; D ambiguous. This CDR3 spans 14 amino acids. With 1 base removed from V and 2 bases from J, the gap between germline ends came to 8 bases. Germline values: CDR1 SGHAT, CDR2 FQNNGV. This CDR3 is CASSLAAFQETQYF. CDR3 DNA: TGTGCCAGCAGCTTAGCGGCCTTTCAAGAGACCCAGTACTTC.

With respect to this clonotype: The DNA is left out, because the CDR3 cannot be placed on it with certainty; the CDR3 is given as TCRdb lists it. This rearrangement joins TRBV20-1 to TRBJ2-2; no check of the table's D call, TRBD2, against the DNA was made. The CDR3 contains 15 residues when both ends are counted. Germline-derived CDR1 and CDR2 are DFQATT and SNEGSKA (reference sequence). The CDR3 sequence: CSARASRRTPGSCFF.

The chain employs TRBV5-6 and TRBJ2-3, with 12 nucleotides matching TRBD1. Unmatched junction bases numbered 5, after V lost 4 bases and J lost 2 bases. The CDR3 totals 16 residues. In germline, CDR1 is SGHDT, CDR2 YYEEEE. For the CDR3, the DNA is TGTGCCAGCAGCGCGTTGGGACAGGGGGCCACAGATACGCAGTATTTT. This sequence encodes CASSALGQGATDTQYF.

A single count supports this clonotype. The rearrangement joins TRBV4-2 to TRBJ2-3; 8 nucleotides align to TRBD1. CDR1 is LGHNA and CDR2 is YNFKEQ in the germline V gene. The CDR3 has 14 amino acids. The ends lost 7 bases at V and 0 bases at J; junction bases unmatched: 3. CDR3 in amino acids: CASTRTGSTDTQYF. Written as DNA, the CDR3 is TGTGCCAGCACCAGGACAGGGAGCACAGATACGCAGTATTTT.

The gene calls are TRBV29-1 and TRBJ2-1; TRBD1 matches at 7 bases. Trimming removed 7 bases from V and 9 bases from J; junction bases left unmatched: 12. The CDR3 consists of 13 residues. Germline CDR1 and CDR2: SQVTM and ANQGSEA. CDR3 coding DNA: TGCAGCGGCGGACAGGCCACTGGGATTGAGCAGTTCTTC. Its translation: CSGGQATGIEQFF.

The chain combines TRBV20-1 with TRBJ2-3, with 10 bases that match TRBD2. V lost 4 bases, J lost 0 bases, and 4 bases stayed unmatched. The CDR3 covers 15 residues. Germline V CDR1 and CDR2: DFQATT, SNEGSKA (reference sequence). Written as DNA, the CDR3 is TGCAGTGCTATGCTAGCGGGAGATAGCACAGATACGCAGTATTTT. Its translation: CSAMLAGDSTDTQYF.

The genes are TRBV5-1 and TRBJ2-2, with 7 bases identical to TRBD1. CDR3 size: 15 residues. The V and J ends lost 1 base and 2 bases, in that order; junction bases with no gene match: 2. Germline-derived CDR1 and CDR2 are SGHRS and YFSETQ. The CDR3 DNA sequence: TGCGCCAGCAGCTTGCAAGGGGGCAACACCGGGGAGCTGTTTTTT. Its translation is CASSLQGGNTGELFF. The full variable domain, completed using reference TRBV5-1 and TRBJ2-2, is KAGVTQTPRYLIKTRGQQVTLSCSPISGHRSVSWYQQTPGQGLQFLFEYFSETQRNKGNFPGRFSGRQFSNSRSEMNVSTLELGDSALYLCASSLQGGNTGELFFGEGSRLTVL.

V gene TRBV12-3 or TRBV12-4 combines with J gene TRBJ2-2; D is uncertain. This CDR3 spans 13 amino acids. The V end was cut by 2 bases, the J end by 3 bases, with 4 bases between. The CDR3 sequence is CASSLSYTGELFF. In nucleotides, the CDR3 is TGTGCCAGCAGTTTAAGCTACACCGGGGAGCTGTTTTTT.

Here the CDR3 reads CASSLTSGNVKETQYF. The CDR3 DNA is TGTGCCAGCAGCTTAACTAGCGGAAACGTAAAAGAGACCCAGTACTTC. The chain joins TRBV9 to TRBJ2-5, with 8 bases identical to TRBD2. The CDR3 is made up of 16 amino acids. Germline V gene sequence: CDR1 SGDLS, CDR2 YYNGEE. The V segment lost 4 bases and the J segment 3 bases; nucleotides outside the gene matches: 11.

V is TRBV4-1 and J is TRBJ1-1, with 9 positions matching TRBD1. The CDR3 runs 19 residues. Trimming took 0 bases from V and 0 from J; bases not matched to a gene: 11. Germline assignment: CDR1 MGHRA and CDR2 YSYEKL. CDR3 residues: CASSQDHLFGQGMNTEAFF. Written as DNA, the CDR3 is TGCGCCAGCAGCCAAGATCATTTGTTTGGACAGGGGATGAACACTGAAGCTTTCTTT.

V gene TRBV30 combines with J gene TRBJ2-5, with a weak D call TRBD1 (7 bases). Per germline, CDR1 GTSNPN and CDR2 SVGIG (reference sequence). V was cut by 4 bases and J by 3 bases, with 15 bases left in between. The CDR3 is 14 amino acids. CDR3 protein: CAWNPQGGKETQYF. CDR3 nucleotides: TGTGCCTGGAACCCGCAGGGGGGCAAAGAGACCCAGTACTTC.

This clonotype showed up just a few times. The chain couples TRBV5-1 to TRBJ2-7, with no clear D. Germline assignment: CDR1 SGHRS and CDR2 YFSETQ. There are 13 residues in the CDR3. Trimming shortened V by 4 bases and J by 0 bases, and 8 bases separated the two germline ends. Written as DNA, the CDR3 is TGCGCCAGCAGCCCGGTGAGCTCCTACGAGCAGTACTTC. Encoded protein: CASSPVSSYEQYF. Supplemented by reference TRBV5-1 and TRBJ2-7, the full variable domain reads KAGVTQTPRYLIKTRGQQVTLSCSPISGHRSVSWYQQTPGQGLQFLFEYFSETQRNKGNFPGRFSGRQFSNSRSEMNVSTLELGDSALYLCASSPVSSYEQYFGPGTRLTVT.

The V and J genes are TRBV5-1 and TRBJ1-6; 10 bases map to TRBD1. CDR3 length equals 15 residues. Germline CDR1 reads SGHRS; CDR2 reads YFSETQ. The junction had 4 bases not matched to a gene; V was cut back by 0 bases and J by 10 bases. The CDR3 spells CASSLAGQGLSPLHF. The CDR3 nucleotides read TGCGCCAGCAGCTTGGCGGGACAGGGGCTCTCACCCCTCCACTTT.